The rows below give T cell receptor beta chains drawn from one sample of a study of spatial heterogeneity in lung cancer. TCRdb analysed the 5' RACE reads with MiXCR anew, one entry per CDR3 protein. Of over 35,000 distinct CDR3 sequences in the sample, under 12% were seen once. The material sequenced was PBMCs, taken at follow-up. The receptors originated from a female donor with early-stage non-small cell lung cancer. Both conserved end residues are part of each CDR3. D genes are given only for firm matches. Clone sizes are given selectively: once, few, many, or a class where the clone is expanded.

cdr3_length d_call clone_size j_call v_call cdr3_nt cdr3_aa
17 TRBD2 many TRBJ2-2 TRBV7-3 TGTGCCAGCAGCTTAACTGGGACTAGCGGAAACACCGGGGAGCTGTTTTTT CASSLTGTSGNTGELFF
17 TRBD2 . TRBJ2-2 TRBV27 TGTGCCAGCAGTTTCTCCCAGCGGGGGGGAACCGCCGGGGAGCTGTTTTTT CASSFSQRGGTAGELFF
19 TRBD2 few TRBJ2-1 TRBV14 TGTGCCAGCAGCCAAGATCCGTTTCGGCTAGCGGGGGGGCAGTATGAGCAGTTCTTC CASSQDPFRLAGGQYEQFF
14 TRBD2 many TRBJ2-7 TRBV27 TGTGCCAGCAGTTTCCGAGCGGGGAGCTACGAGCAGTACTTC CASSFRAGSYEQYF
15 . . TRBJ2-2 TRBV4-1 TGCGCCAGCAGCGGCTTGGGAGGGAACACCGGGGAGCTGTTTTTT CASSGLGGNTGELFF
11 . . TRBJ2-7 TRBV20-1 TGCAGTGCCAGGACAGCCTACGAGCAGTACTTC CSARTAYEQYF
16 . few TRBJ2-2 TRBV11-2 TGTGCCAGCACCTCAATCAGCGGCTCCAACACCGGGGAGCTGTTTTTT CASTSISGSNTGELFF
13 . many TRBJ1-2 TRBV12-3/TRBV12-4 TGTGCCAGCAGTTTAGACAGGGTATATGGCTACACCTTC CASSLDRVYGYTF
15 . many TRBJ1-3 TRBV7-9 TGTGCCAGCAGCTTAGCGGAGGGGCCTGGAAACACCATATATTTT CASSLAEGPGNTIYF
15 . many TRBJ2-3 TRBV7-2 TGTGCCAGCAGCCCATTCCAGGCAGACACAGATACGCAGTATTTT CASSPFQADTDTQYF
13 . many TRBJ2-2 TRBV6-5 TGTGCCAGCAGTTATGCCTACACCGGGGAGCTGTTTTTT CASSYAYTGELFF
13 . . TRBJ2-7 TRBV7-9 TGTGCCAGCAGCCTCACGGAGGCCTACGAGCAGTACTTC CASSLTEAYEQYF
14 . few TRBJ2-7 TRBV20-1 TGCAGTGTTAACGGGGCCCTTAGCGCCTACGAGCAGTACTTC CSVNGALSAYEQYF
12 . few TRBJ1-5 TRBV14 TGTGCCAGCAGCCTCTCCGGGGGCCCCCAGCATTTT CASSLSGGPQHF
15 . many TRBJ2-6 TRBV30 TGTGCCTGGAGTTGGTCTAGCTCTGGGGCCAACGTCCTGACTTTC CAWSWSSSGANVLTF
14 . many TRBJ2-3 TRBV5-1 TGCGCCAGCAGCTACGACGGTAGCACAGATACGCAGTATTTT CASSYDGSTDTQYF
14 . few TRBJ1-3 TRBV20-1 TGCAGTGCCCTGGGGCCATACTCTGGAAACACCATATATTTT CSALGPYSGNTIYF
14 . few TRBJ1-6 TRBV5-1 TGCGCCAGCAGCTTGGATTCCTATAATTCACCCCTCCACTTT CASSLDSYNSPLHF
13 . . TRBJ1-2 TRBV6-6 TGTGCCAGCAGTCTCCGGGCAGGGTGGAGCTACACCTTC CASSLRAGWSYTF
14 . many TRBJ1-1 TRBV4-2 TGTGCCAGCACCTCCGACGGTTTGGGGACTGAAGCTTTCTTT CASTSDGLGTEAFF
16 . . TRBJ1-3 TRBV5-1 TGCGCCAGCAGCTTGGTGGGGACGGCTGAAGGAAACACCATATATTTT CASSLVGTAEGNTIYF
12 . few TRBJ2-1 TRBV29-1 TGCAGCGTTGACGTGACTAACAATGAGCAGTTCTTC CSVDVTNNEQFF
14 TRBD1 many TRBJ2-1 TRBV2 TGTGCCAGCAGACAGGGGGGATCGTACAATGAGCAGTTCTTC CASRQGGSYNEQFF
14 . . TRBJ2-1 TRBV12-3/TRBV12-4 TGTGCCAGCAGTCCCCTCGGGGTTCGAGGTGAGCAGTTCTTC CASSPLGVRGEQFF
13 . many TRBJ2-1 TRBV6-5 TGTGCCAGCAGGAGGGGGGGCGGCAATGAGCAGTTCTTC CASRRGGGNEQFF
15 . few TRBJ2-3 TRBV7-9 TGTGCCAGCACATACGGGGATGCCGGGACAGATACGCAGTATTTT CASTYGDAGTDTQYF
15 TRBD1 few TRBJ2-5 TRBV7-9 TGTGCCAGCAGCCGTCTAAGGGGGCCGGGGGAGACCCAGTACTTC CASSRLRGPGETQYF
14 . few TRBJ2-1 TRBV5-1 TGCGCCAGCAGCTTATCGGCAGGCTACAATGAGCAGTTCTTC CASSLSAGYNEQFF
14 . . TRBJ1-1 TRBV7-6 TGTGCCAGCAGCGGCTTTGAGATGAACACTGAAGCTTTCTTT CASSGFEMNTEAFF